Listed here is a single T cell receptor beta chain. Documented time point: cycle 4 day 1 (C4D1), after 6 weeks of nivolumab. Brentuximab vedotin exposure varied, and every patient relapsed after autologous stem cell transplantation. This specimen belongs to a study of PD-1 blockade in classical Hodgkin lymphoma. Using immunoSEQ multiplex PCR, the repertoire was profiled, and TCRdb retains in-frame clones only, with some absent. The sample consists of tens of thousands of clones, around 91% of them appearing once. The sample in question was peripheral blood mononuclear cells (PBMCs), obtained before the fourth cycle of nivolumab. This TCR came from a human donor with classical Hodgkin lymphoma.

The CDR3 spells CASSPALIAYEAFF. Here the CDR3 DNA reads TGTGCCAGCAGTCCCGCATTGATCGCCTATGAAGCTTTCTTT. This chain uses TRBV14 with TRBJ1-1; D is ambiguous. The CDR3 has 14 amino acids. V shed 6 bases and J shed 7 bases, with 18 bases lying between them. Looked up from germline, CDR1 is SGHDN and CDR2 is FVKESK.